This T cell receptor (beta chain) emerged from a study of quantifying T cell responses using KT2 cells. In the study overall: cDNA was made from DNase-treated RNA using alpha and beta constant primers. Estimated efficiency of the T4 ligation step was above 8.5% under optimum conditions. The second PCR was a qPCR stopped at a predetermined fluorescence threshold.

An oligo carrying a UMI was ligated to the cDNA 3' end. The first PCR ran approximately 4 cycles with an equimolar RC1.1 and RC1.2 beta primer mix. TCRdb called the UMI-ligation and nested PCR reads again in MiXCR, with one record for every CDR3 protein. Of about 32,000 distinct CDR3 sequences listed, less than 7.5% are singletons. Trimming removed 7 bases from V and 4 bases from J, with 13 bases in between. Germline CDR1 is SQVTM and CDR2 is ANQGSEA. CDR3 length: 12 residues. Unfractionated PBMC were spiked with known numbers of KT2 clone cells. KT2 cells were mixed with fixed PBMC numbers at varying ratios.

Sequencing used PBMCs spiked with cells of the T cell clone KT2. The TCR sequence derives from a human donor. The gene calls are TRBV29-1 and TRBJ1-2; the D gene is possibly TRBD1 (6 bases). CDR3 protein: CSAQGLPYGYTF. The CDR3 coding sequence is TGCAGCGCCCAGGGGCTGCCCTATGGCTACACCTTC.